This T cell receptor beta chain derives from a study of cytomegalovirus exposure and HLA in healthy donors. Clones were read by immunoSEQ multiplex PCR, and TCRdb kept only the in-frame ones, dropping some. The sample has more than 95,000 clones, 70% to 90% seen once. Among the 120 subjects of the validation cohort, separate from the approximately 700-subject first cohort, were the donors. Turning to this clone: What it binds is unknown.

V was shortened by 3 bases and J by 4 bases, with 10 bases between the two germline ends. The germline V gene has CDR1 LNHDA and CDR2 SQIVND (reference sequence). The CDR3 spans 14 residues. Overall study findings and caveats: Accounts indicate the classifier identified cytomegalovirus status with strong specificity and sensitivity.

The sequencing sample was made of PBMCs. The source of this sequence is a woman in her late teens or twenties in good health and CMV-seronegative. The rearrangement uses TRBV19 and TRBJ1-5; D is possibly TRBD1 (6 bases). CDR3 sequence (DNA): TGTGCCAGTAGTATTTTCACAGGGAATCAGCCCCAGCATTTT. Translation gives CASSIFTGNQPQHF. The complete variable domain, with remaining parts taken from reference TRBV19 and TRBJ1-5, reads DGGITQSPKYLFRKEGQNVTLSCEQNLNHDAMYWYRQDPGQGLRLIYYSQIVNDFQKGDIAEGYSVSREKKESFPLTVTSAQKNPTAFYLCASSIFTGNQPQHFGDGTRLSIL.